This T cell receptor (beta chain) appears in the sequencing data of a study of technical replicates of blood from a handful of donors. Here immunoSEQ multiplex PCR was the method, and the copy in TCRdb shows in-frame clones only, minus some. The sample gives tens of thousands of clones, about 96% of which show up once; roughly 0.34% is in the top ten. This CDR3 is built from 14 residues. Trimming pared 0 bases from V and 10 bases from J, leaving 18 bases between. From germline, CDR1 is SQVTM and CDR2 ANQGSEA. This rearrangement joins TRBV29-1 to TRBJ1-1, with a weak D call TRBD1 (5 bases). The sequencing sample was made of T cells isolated from PBMCs. This receptor was obtained from a human donor in good health. In DNA, the CDR3 is TGCAGCGTTGAAGATCCACAGGTGGTTTGGACAGCTTTCTTT. It translates to CSVEDPQVVWTAFF.